The rows below give T cell receptor beta chains drawn from one sample of a study of blood T cell repertoires in COVID-19. Profiled with immunoSEQ multiplex PCR; TCRdb holds only in-frame clones, not every one. The profile covers about 310,000 clones, with approximately 83% appearing a single time and under 2.5% taken by the ten largest. Sequenced material: PBMCs or T cells enriched from blood (not recorded which). The receptors stem from a man aged 30 to 39 who had recovered from COVID-19. The CDR3 runs from the conserved cysteine through the conserved F or W. D genes are given only for firm matches. Size tells how often a clone was seen (once, few, many) or the class of an expanded clone, and some rows leave it out.

J gene	clone size	D gene	V gene	CDR3 protein	CDR3 DNA
TRBJ1-1	NA	NA	TRBV13	CASSSTEMNTEAFF	TGTGCCAGCAGCTCGACAGAGATGAACACTGAAGCTTTCTTT
TRBJ2-2	few	TRBD2	TRBV2	CASSSGGSAGELFF	TGTGCCAGCAGTAGCGGGGGGTCTGCCGGGGAGCTGTTTTTT
TRBJ1-5	once	TRBD1	TRBV7-7	CASSLEKNRGCNQPQHF	TGTGCTAGCAGCTTAGAGAAGAACAGGGGGTGCAATCAGCCCCAGCATTTT
TRBJ1-2	NA	TRBD1	TRBV7-9	CASSPTGGRRSYTF	TGTGCCAGCAGCCCGACAGGGGGGCGGAGAAGTTACACCTTC
TRBJ2-2	NA	NA	TRBV7-9	CASSPLHAGELLF	TGTGCCAGCAGCCCCCTCCATGCCGGGGAGCTGCTTTTT
TRBJ1-2	NA	TRBD1	TRBV20-1	CSASRDRGTTPNYGYTF	TGCAGTGCTAGTAGGGACAGGGGCACTACCCCTAACTATGGCTACACCTTC
TRBJ1-2	NA	NA	TRBV19	CASSITQNSYGYTF	TGTGCCAGTAGTATAACACAGAATTCTTATGGCTACACCTTC
TRBJ2-5	once	TRBD1	TRBV4-1	CASSQLIDREETQYF	TGCGCCAGCAGCCAGCTGATCGACAGGGAAGAGACCCAGTACTTC
TRBJ1-4	once	TRBD1	TRBV10-3	CAISEQGGNEKLFF	TGTGCCATCAGTGAGCAGGGGGGTAATGAAAAACTGTTTTTT
TRBJ1-2	NA	NA	TRBV5-4	CASSLEAGNYGYTF	TGTGCCAGCAGCTTGGAGGCAGGCAACTATGGCTACACCTTC
TRBJ1-3	NA	TRBD1	TRBV4-1	CASSPGQGGGNTIYF	TGCGCCAGCAGCCCGGGACAGGGAGGGGGAAACACCATATATTTT
TRBJ2-1	NA	TRBD1	TRBV30	CAWSNPGQGDYEQFF	TGTGCCTGGAGCAATCCGGGACAGGGGGACTATGAGCAGTTCTTC
TRBJ1-2	NA	NA	TRBV5-4	CASSRGGGRGYTF	TGTGCCAGCAGCCGAGGGGGGGGGCGAGGCTACACCTTC
TRBJ1-5	NA	NA	TRBV19	CASSGGAYQPQHF	TGTGCCAGTAGTGGGGGGGCTTATCAGCCCCAGCATTTT
TRBJ2-2	NA	TRBD1	TRBV10-3	CAISSTTGGTNTGELFF	TGTGCCATCAGTTCTACGACAGGGGGCACGAACACCGGGGAGCTGTTTTTT
TRBJ1-1	NA	NA	TRBV7-9	CASSSTDRPDEAFF	TGTGCCAGCAGCTCCACGGACAGACCTGATGAAGCTTTCTTT
TRBJ2-5	NA	NA	TRBV6-5	CASKKGVSETQYF	TGTGCCAGCAAAAAGGGGGTTTCGGAGACCCAGTACTTC
TRBJ2-4	NA	NA	TRBV2	CASSVLQNIQYF	TGTGCCAGCAGTGTTCTCCAAAACATTCAGTACTTC
TRBJ2-2	NA	NA	TRBV5-6	CASSRRNTGELFF	TGTGCCAGCAGCCGGAGAAACACCGGGGAGCTGTTTTTT
TRBJ1-1	NA	NA	TRBV18	CASSPYRENTEAFF	TGTGCCAGCTCACCATACAGGGAGAACACTGAAGCTTTCTTT
TRBJ2-2	NA	NA	TRBV5-4	CASSYPGHMNTGELFF	TGTGCCAGCAGCTACCCGGGACACATGAACACCGGGGAGCTGTTTTTT
TRBJ1-5	NA	NA	TRBV7-2	CASSLLRDSGNSNQPQHF	TGTGCCAGCAGCTTACTCCGGGATTCGGGCAATAGCAATCAGCCCCAGCATTTT
TRBJ2-5	NA	TRBD2	TRBV3-1/TRBV3-2	CASSQVGVAGGQETQYF	TGTGCCAGCAGCCAAGTAGGGGTAGCGGGGGGACAAGAGACCCAGTACTTC